A selection of T cell receptor beta chains follows, all from one sample in a study of shared clonotypes between healthy human individuals. The method was immunoSEQ multiplex PCR; TCRdb's version includes in-frame clones alone and lacks a portion of them. The data contain 2,500,000 or so clones, just over 90% of them singletons. Source material: naive CD4+ T cells sorted from blood. The receptor set was obtained from a man between 18 and 29 years old in good health. CDR3s include the opening cysteine and the closing phenylalanine or tryptophan. The D gene is left open where the match is weak. A clone size is listed for some rows: how often the clone was seen (once, few, many), or a class if it is expanded.

V	J	length	size	D	DNA	CDR3
TRBV5-1	TRBJ1-1	12	-	-	TGCGCCAGCAGCTTGGCCGACACTGAAGCTTTCTTT	CASSLADTEAFF
TRBV6-5	TRBJ1-5	13	-	TRBD1	TGTGCCAGCAGAGGACAGGGGAATCAGCCCCAGCATTTT	CASRGQGNQPQHF
TRBV19	TRBJ1-5	14	-	-	TGTGCCAGTTCCTGGGGGGTCCAAGGTGAGTCCCAGCATTTT	CASSWGVQGESQHF
TRBV6-5	TRBJ2-7	13	once	TRBD2	TGTGCCAGCAGGCGGGAGGCGTCCTACGAGCAGTACTTC	CASRREASYEQYF
TRBV30	TRBJ2-2	17	-	TRBD1	TGTGCCTGGAGTGTAGGGCGGACAGGCCGTAACACCGGGGAGCTGTTTTTT	CAWSVGRTGRNTGELFF
TRBV13	TRBJ2-3	16	-	-	TGTGCCAGCAGCTTAGGGACACACCAATTCACAGATACGCAGTATTTT	CASSLGTHQFTDTQYF
TRBV6-1	TRBJ1-5	16	-	TRBD1	TGTGCCAGCAGTGAGGGACAGGGGGCTCGCAATCAGCCCCAGCATTTT	CASSEGQGARNQPQHF
TRBV10-1	TRBJ1-4	14	once	-	TGCGCCATGCCCCGGGGGGGCCTTGAAGAAAAACTGTTTTTT	CAMPRGGLEEKLFF
TRBV19	TRBJ2-1	12	few	-	TGTGCCAGTAGTAGGCGGGACTATGAGCAGTTCTTC	CASSRRDYEQFF
TRBV5-8	TRBJ2-3	15	-	-	TGTGCCAGCAGCTTGGTTTCCCCTAGCACAGATACGCAGTATTTT	CASSLVSPSTDTQYF
TRBV11-2	TRBJ1-1	15	-	-	TGTGCCAGCAGCTTAGATCCCTCGGGATCCTCTGAAGCTTTCTTT	CASSLDPSGSSEAFF
TRBV23-1	TRBJ1-6	16	once	-	TGCGCCAGCAGTCAATCGTCGGGTTCCTATAATTCACCCCTCCACTTT	CASSQSSGSYNSPLHF
TRBV6-1	TRBJ1-1	12	once	-	TGTGCCAGCAGTGCCAGGAGTATTGAAGCTTTCTTT	CASSARSIEAFF
TRBV2	TRBJ2-5	15	-	TRBD1	TGTGCCAGCAGTGAATGGGACAGGGGAGGGGAGACCCAGTACTTC	CASSEWDRGGETQYF
TRBV11-2	TRBJ2-7	13	-	-	TGTGCCAGCAGTCCCCAACGGGAGACTTTACAGTACTTC	CASSPQRETLQYF
TRBV7-3	TRBJ2-1	15	-	-	TGTGCCAGCAGCGTTACGGGGGGCCCATACAATGAGCAGTTCTTC	CASSVTGGPYNEQFF
TRBV9	TRBJ2-1	14	-	TRBD1	TGTGCCAGCAGCGTCGGGACAGGGTGGAATGAGCAGTTCTTC	CASSVGTGWNEQFF
TRBV4-1	TRBJ1-5	15	-	TRBD1	TGCGCCAGCAGCCAAGAGGGCGCAGGGGGGCAGCCCCAGCATTTT	CASSQEGAGGQPQHF
TRBV5-5	TRBJ1-6	18	-	TRBD1	TGTGCCAGCAGCTTGGGAACTCGCATGGACAGGGCCCATTCACCCCTCCACTTT	CASSLGTRMDRAHSPLHF
TRBV7-2	TRBJ1-5	17	-	-	TGTGCCAGCAGCCCTTCGGAAGGCGGTGTCACGCGGATGCCCCAGCATTTT	CASSPSEGGVTRMPQHF
TRBV5-1	TRBJ1-2	15	-	-	TGCGCCAGCAGCGCCTCAAACGGGGCGTCCTATGGCTACACCTTC	CASSASNGASYGYTF
TRBV5-1	TRBJ2-3	13	-	-	TGCGCCAGCAGCTTGCCAAGCACAGATACGCAGTATTTT	CASSLPSTDTQYF
TRBV2	TRBJ2-1	16	-	-	TGTGCCAGCACCGAAGATCTAGTCCGACCCTACAATGAGCAGTTCTTC	CASTEDLVRPYNEQFF
TRBV28	TRBJ1-2	12	few	TRBD1	TGTGCCAGCAGTCTCAGACAGGGTGGCTACACCTTC	CASSLRQGGYTF
TRBV5-4	TRBJ1-2	14	-	TRBD1	TGTGCCAGCAGCGCCCCCGGGACAGCTTATGGCTACACCTTC	CASSAPGTAYGYTF
TRBV30	TRBJ2-5	14	-	-	TGTGCCTGTGGCCCTACAAAGTACCAAGAGACCCAGTACTTC	CACGPTKYQETQYF
TRBV2	TRBJ1-2	13	-	-	TGTGCCAGCAGTCCGGGATATAACTATGGCTACACCTTC	CASSPGYNYGYTF
TRBV29-1	TRBJ2-5	14	-	-	TGCAGCGTTGAAGGACGGGGGCGAATTGAGACCCAGTACTTC	CSVEGRGRIETQYF
TRBV7-6	TRBJ1-2	15	-	TRBD1	TGTGCCAGCAGCTCGACAGGGTCCCTTGGGTATGGCTACACCTTC	CASSSTGSLGYGYTF
TRBV6-6	TRBJ1-2	15	-	-	TGTGCCAGCAGTTACCCACCACTCCAGACCTATGGCTACACCTTC	CASSYPPLQTYGYTF
TRBV30	TRBJ1-1	15	-	-	TGTGCCTGGAGTGTAACGGCCCGACTCGACACTGAAGCTTTCTTT	CAWSVTARLDTEAFF